Listed below are T cell receptor beta chains from one sample, sequenced in a study of cytomegalovirus exposure and HLA in healthy donors. This table comes from immunoSEQ multiplex PCR, and its TCRdb copy is limited to in-frame clones, with some not included. The sample carries 40,000 to 55,000 clones, 80% to 95% recorded once. The sequencing input was PBMCs. All receptors derive from a woman aged 18 to 35 in good health and CMV-seronegative. Each CDR3 is given with its conserved first and last residue.

TRBJ1-1,TRBV10-3,CAISELLGHTNTEAFF
TRBJ1-4,TRBV10-3,CAISESQQGEKLFF
TRBJ2-7,TRBV27,CASSQLPSGTYEQYF
TRBJ2-2,TRBV6-4,CASSDSRGDTGELFF
TRBJ2-7,TRBV7-3,CASSPTPGVAPWQYF
TRBJ1-4,TRBV7-9,CASSFGTSNEKLFF
TRBJ1-1,TRBV7-9,CASSSRDTVNTEAFF
TRBJ1-1,TRBV13,CASSLRQVNTEAFF
TRBJ2-4,TRBV2,CASSEQGNAKNIQYF
TRBJ2-5,TRBV4-1,CASSQEVGGETQYF
TRBJ1-2,TRBV30,CAWGTYRGSYGYTF
TRBJ2-1,TRBV6-4,CASSEGLAGDNEQFF
TRBJ2-2,TRBV5-4,CASSPGTGGLNTGELFF
TRBJ1-2,TRBV5-1,CASSLRQGYGYTF
TRBJ2-5,TRBV28,CASSNTNSGQGGRETQYF
TRBJ2-7,TRBV28,CASSLGTGGWYEQYF
TRBJ2-1,TRBV7-8,CASSSLTGRGEQFF
TRBJ2-1,TRBV28,CASGLGTGPYNEQFF
TRBJ2-7,TRBV6-6,CASRRPGQGSVGEQYF
TRBJ2-2,TRBV28,CASSLFEGASGELFF
TRBJ1-6,TRBV5-8,CASSLAPLSSYNSPLHF
TRBJ2-2,TRBV27,CASPLSPALNTGELFF
TRBJ2-1,TRBV5-8,CASSLSNSGGASYNEQFF
TRBJ2-2,TRBV7-9,CASSLDSNTGELFF
TRBJ1-4,TRBV18,CASSLDRANEKLFF
TRBJ2-7,TRBV6-6,CASSYSADRGQEQYF
TRBJ1-6,TRBV18,CASSPGRETYNSPLHF
TRBJ2-5,TRBV5-4,CASSPWTSVETQYF
TRBJ2-3,TRBV29-1,CSSRTSGLQHTQYF
TRBJ2-3,TRBV7-9,CASSQLLAGAGDTQYF
TRBJ1-4,TRBV27,CASSFLANEKLFF
TRBJ2-1,TRBV2,CASSEQSAYNEQFF
TRBJ1-2,TRBV4-1,CASSQDRQSPTGYTF
TRBJ1-2,TRBV2,CASGSTGDGYTF
TRBJ1-5,TRBV19,CASSILQSNQPQHF
TRBJ2-1,TRBV16,CASSRLNSGRVNEQFF
TRBJ2-3,TRBV5-1,CASSLKWGGQSTDTQYF